A selection of T cell receptor beta chains follows, all from one sample in a study of response to subunit inactivated influenza vaccine. Each CDR3 protein gets one entry after TCRdb re-called the RT-PCR reads with MiXCR. The sample holds 500,000 to 550,000 distinct CDR3 sequences; approximately 22% are singletons and the top ten take 2.8%. The data were also submitted as part of a second study, on T cells expressing NK-cell markers.

The sample was CD4+ T cells sorted from PBMCs, taken approximately 12 days after vaccination. The receptors were gathered from a man aged 50 to 59 who received an inactivated influenza vaccine. The CDR3 runs from the conserved cysteine through the conserved F or W. The order of the fields is V gene, clone size, D gene, J gene, CDR3 DNA, CDR3 protein. A D gene is named only where the DNA matches it firmly. Where a row states a size, it is once, few, many or the class of an expanded clone; other rows omit it.

V: TRBV19
size: few
D: .
J: TRBJ1-2
DNA: TGTGCCGCGGGTGGGGACGGGCACTATGGCTACACCTTC
CDR3: CAAGGDGHYGYTF

V: TRBV29-1
size: few
D: TRBD2
J: TRBJ2-7
DNA: TGCAGCGTCCGGACTAGCGGCCATTCCTACGAGCAGTACTTC
CDR3: CSVRTSGHSYEQYF

V: TRBV30
size: few
D: .
J: TRBJ2-1
DNA: TGTGCCTGGAAGGTCTGGAGCTCCTACAATGAGCAGTTCTTC
CDR3: CAWKVWSSYNEQFF

V: TRBV21-1
size: .
D: .
J: TRBJ2-1
DNA: TGTGCCAGCAGCAACAAAGCGGAAAGCTCCTACAATGAGCAGTTCTTC
CDR3: CASSNKAESSYNEQFF

V: TRBV30
size: .
D: .
J: TRBJ2-7
DNA: TGTGCCTGGAGTGTAGGGATGGGGTACAACGAGCAGTACTTC
CDR3: CAWSVGMGYNEQYF

V: TRBV6-2/TRBV6-3
size: few
D: .
J: TRBJ2-3
DNA: TGTGCCAGCAGTTACTACACAGATACGCAGTATTTT
CDR3: CASSYYTDTQYF

V: TRBV12-3/TRBV12-4
size: .
D: .
J: TRBJ2-5
DNA: TGTGCCAGCAGTTTAAGCCAGTTCCAAGAGACCCAGTACTTC
CDR3: CASSLSQFQETQYF

V: TRBV7-3
size: .
D: TRBD2
J: TRBJ2-1
DNA: TGTGCCAGCAGCCAAAGCGGGAGGATCTACAATGAGCAGTTCTTC
CDR3: CASSQSGRIYNEQFF

V: TRBV7-9
size: few
D: .
J: TRBJ1-2
DNA: TGTGCCAGCAGACCCCCATCGGACAGCCGGGACTATGGCTACACCTTC
CDR3: CASRPPSDSRDYGYTF

V: TRBV15
size: few
D: .
J: TRBJ2-7
DNA: TGTGCCACCAGCAGAGATCCCAGCATGGAGCAGTACTTC
CDR3: CATSRDPSMEQYF

V: TRBV5-1
size: many
D: .
J: TRBJ2-3
DNA: TGCGCCAGCAGCTTGGATGGGGGAGGAGCAGATACGCAGTATTTT
CDR3: CASSLDGGGADTQYF

V: TRBV5-1
size: .
D: .
J: TRBJ2-7
DNA: TGCGCCAGCAGCTTGCACAGGGAAAAGTACGAGCAGTACTTC
CDR3: CASSLHREKYEQYF

V: TRBV5-6
size: .
D: .
J: TRBJ1-5
DNA: TGTGCCAGCAGCTTGGGACCGCTTTTGGGCAATCAGCCCCAGCATTTT
CDR3: CASSLGPLLGNQPQHF

V: TRBV7-2
size: .
D: TRBD1
J: TRBJ2-7
DNA: TGTGCCAGCAAAGGACAGGGGGCGCTTGAGCAGTACTTC
CDR3: CASKGQGALEQYF

V: TRBV7-2
size: .
D: .
J: TRBJ2-5
DNA: TGTGCCAGCAGCCCCGCCTATGAGCGGTTGGCCCAGTACTTC
CDR3: CASSPAYERLAQYF

V: TRBV20-1
size: few
D: TRBD1
J: TRBJ1-5
DNA: TGCAGTGCTAGAACCACAGGGGCGTGGGGCAATCAGCCCCAGCATTTT
CDR3: CSARTTGAWGNQPQHF

V: TRBV10-2
size: .
D: .
J: TRBJ2-6
DNA: TGCGCCAGCAGTGAGCCGGAGGGGCGCTCTGGGGCCAACGTCCTGACTTTC
CDR3: CASSEPEGRSGANVLTF

V: TRBV20-1
size: few
D: TRBD2
J: TRBJ2-3
DNA: TGCAGTGCGATCAGAGCGGGGCGCACAGATACGCAGTATTTT
CDR3: CSAIRAGRTDTQYF